The 25 T cell receptor beta chains reported below all come from one sample, sequenced in a study of CXCR3-negative and CXCR3-positive naive CD8 T cells (dated by TCRdb to the late 2010s). The instrument was a NextSeq 550. The Human TCR Profiling Kit (MiLaboratory) was used to prepare UMI-labeled 5' RACE TRB cDNA libraries. TCRdb reprocessed the raw reads; every CDR3 protein sequence is a single record, and DNA is not supplied. The sample's clone listing holds 41,000 or so distinct CDR3 sequences. The ten largest clones take up under 2% of the sample. The source material was naive CXCR3- CD8+ T cells from blood. The cell subset or site label, read with the paper, signifies: CD45RO-CCR7+CD27+CD95- naive CD8+ T cells lacking CXCR3 (TNR3-). These receptors were obtained from a human donor in good health. Some clones in this sample may be carry-over from other donors' samples.

The CDR3 is CASSGLREGLNEQFF. This chain uses TRBV2 with TRBJ2-1; TCRdb selects TRBD2, and the lack of DNA leaves this call unchecked. Germline V lookup: CDR1 SNHLY, CDR2 FYNNEI. The CDR3 consists of 15 residues. The complete variable domain, with remaining parts taken from reference TRBV2 and TRBJ2-1, reads EPEVTQTPSHQVTQMGQEVILRCVPISNHLYFYWYRQILGQKVEFLVSFYNNEISEKSEIFDDQFSVERPDGSNFTLKIRSTKLEDSAMYFCASSGLREGLNEQFFGPGTRLTVL.

The chain links TRBV6-6 to TRBJ2-7. CDR3 length: 14 residues. Per the germline V gene, CDR1 is MNHNY and CDR2 is SVGAGI (reference sequence). This CDR3 is CASSPMDSSYEQYF.

This clonotype is classed as medium-sized by frequency. The V and J genes are TRBV4-3 and TRBJ2-1; TCRdb calls TRBD2, which cannot be checked without DNA. The germline V gene has CDR1 LGHNA and CDR2 YSLEER. This CDR3 is built from 16 residues. The CDR3 protein is CASSLGTSGGNNEQFF.

The J gene is TRBJ2-2, the V gene TRBV3-1. The CDR3 consists of 12 residues. Germline values: CDR1 LGHDT, CDR2 YNNKEL (reference sequence). CDR3 sequence reads: CASSLNGGELFF.

The chain uses TRBV7-6 and TRBJ1-1; TCRdb proposes TRBD1, but this gene call is untestable without DNA. In germline, CDR1 is SGHVS, CDR2 FNYEAQ. The CDR3 length is 14 residues. This CDR3 reads CASSLRQGETEAFF.

This sequence joins TRBV29-1 and TRBJ2-1; no DNA is available, so the TRBD1 call from TCRdb remains unchecked. Germline V gives CDR1 SQVTM, CDR2 ANQGSEA. There are 15 residues in the CDR3. CDR3 residues: CSVGRTPTHYNEQFF.

The J gene is TRBJ2-6, the V gene TRBV3-1; TCRdb lists TRBD2, though no DNA is available to test this call. This CDR3 contains 17 residues. In germline, CDR1 is LGHDT, CDR2 YNNKEL (reference sequence). This CDR3 reads CASSQPGALSGANVLTF.

The chain combines TRBV7-9 with TRBJ1-1; TCRdb outputs TRBD1, but without DNA this stays unchecked. This CDR3 has 12 amino acids. Germline CDR1 is SEHNR and CDR2 is FQNEAQ (reference sequence). CDR3 loop: CASSQGGDEAFF.

This chain connects TRBV29-1 to TRBJ2-7; TCRdb proposes TRBD2, but this gene call is untestable without DNA. Looked up from germline, CDR1 is SQVTM and CDR2 is ANQGSEA. The CDR3 is made up of 12 amino acids. The CDR3 protein is CSARGPFGEQYF.

This chain uses TRBV4-3 with TRBJ2-7. Germline lookup yields CDR1 LGHNA and CDR2 YSLEER. The CDR3 extends over 16 amino acids. The CDR3 here is CASSQDAYLFEYEQYF.

The V and J genes are TRBV11-2 and TRBJ2-7. Germline CDR1 reads SGHAT; CDR2 reads FQNNGV. The CDR3 contains 17 residues. CDR3 sequence: CASSLAFFEREFYEQYF.

The rearrangement links TRBV12-5 to TRBJ2-3; TCRdb picks TRBD2, but there is no DNA to check that call. CDR1 is LGHNT, CDR2 FRNRAP, per germline. The CDR3 has 15 amino acids. CDR3 amino acids: CASGRTSSFGDTQYF.

J is TRBJ2-1 and V is TRBV4-3; checking the TCRdb D call of TRBD2 is not possible without DNA. Germline loops: CDR1 LGHNA, CDR2 YSLEER. The CDR3 runs 16 residues. CDR3 protein: CASSPSSRSIYNEQFF.

CDR3 sequence: CASSLVADRADYGYTF. The chain couples TRBV7-9 to TRBJ1-2; TCRdb gives TRBD1 as the D gene, but with no DNA this cannot be confirmed. CDR3 length equals 16 residues. CDR1 is SEHNR, CDR2 FQNEAQ, per germline (reference sequence).

This rearrangement joins TRBV29-1 to TRBJ2-3; TCRdb selects TRBD1, and the lack of DNA leaves this call unchecked. The CDR3 contains 13 residues. CDR1 SQVTM and CDR2 ANQGSEA come from the germline V gene. The CDR3 sequence is CSADGGFTDTQYF.

Judged by frequency, this clonotype is medium-sized (0.01 to 0.1%). This chain links TRBV4-1 with TRBJ1-6. Germline values: CDR1 MGHRA, CDR2 YSYEKL. The CDR3 is 16 amino acids. CDR3 loop: CASSDYTSSYNSPLHF.

This chain uses TRBV29-1 with TRBJ2-2; TCRdb proposes TRBD2, but this gene call is untestable without DNA. The germline V gene has CDR1 SQVTM and CDR2 ANQGSEA. This CDR3 comprises 13 residues. The CDR3 loop is CSHGEANTGELFF.

This chain connects TRBV12-3 or TRBV12-4 to TRBJ2-1; there is no DNA to check the TCRdb D call of TRBD1. The CDR3 spans 14 residues. CDR3 region: CASSLILGGNEQFF.

The chain couples TRBV28 to TRBJ2-3; TCRdb picks TRBD1, but there is no DNA to check that call. This CDR3 is 15 amino acids long. CDR1 MDHEN and CDR2 SYDVKM come from the germline V gene. The CDR3 spells CASSPPVGAQRTQYF.

The V call is TRBV29-1, the J call TRBJ2-3; the D call of TRBD1 rests on TCRdb alone, since no DNA is present to check it. The germline CDR1 and CDR2 sequences are SQVTM and ANQGSEA. The CDR3 covers 12 residues. The CDR3 reads CSVVGGLDTQYF.

This chain connects TRBV11-1 to TRBJ2-1; the TRBD1 assignment by TCRdb is unverifiable without DNA. CDR3 length: 14 amino acids. Germline CDR1 and CDR2: SGHAT and FQDESV (reference sequence). The CDR3 here is CASSYSRGAAEQFF.

The V and J genes are TRBV7-9 and TRBJ2-3. CDR3 length equals 13 residues. In germline, CDR1 is SEHNR, CDR2 FQNEAQ (reference sequence). CDR3 loop: CASVRTSTDTQYF.

The chain uses TRBV10-3 and TRBJ2-6. This CDR3 region has 14 residues. Looked up from germline, CDR1 is ENHRY and CDR2 is SYGVKD. CDR3 amino acids: CAIRDSSGANVLTF.

The chain is built from TRBV29-1 and TRBJ2-7; TCRdb lists TRBD1, though no DNA is available to test this call. Germline CDR1 is SQVTM and CDR2 is ANQGSEA. The CDR3 loop spans 14 amino acids. CDR3 residues: CSVEGVWGGGEQYF.

The chain links TRBV25-1 to TRBJ2-7; the D call of TRBD2 rests on TCRdb alone, since no DNA is present to check it. The CDR3 is 12 residues long. CDR1 and CDR2 from the germline V gene are MGHDK and SYGVNS. The CDR3 reads CASSGLVYEQYF.